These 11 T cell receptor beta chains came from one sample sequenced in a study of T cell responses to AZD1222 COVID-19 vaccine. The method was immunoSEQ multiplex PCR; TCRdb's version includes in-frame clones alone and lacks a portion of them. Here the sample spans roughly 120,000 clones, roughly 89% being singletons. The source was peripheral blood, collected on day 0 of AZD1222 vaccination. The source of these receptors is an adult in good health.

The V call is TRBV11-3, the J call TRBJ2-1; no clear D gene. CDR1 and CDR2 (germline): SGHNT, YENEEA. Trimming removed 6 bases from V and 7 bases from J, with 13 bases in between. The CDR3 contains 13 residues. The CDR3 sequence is CASSPPTGNEQFF. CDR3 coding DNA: TGTGCCAGCAGTCCTCCGACTGGGAATGAGCAGTTCTTC. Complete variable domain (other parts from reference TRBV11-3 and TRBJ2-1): EAGVVQSPRYKIIEKKQPVAFWCNPISGHNTLYWYLQNLGQGPELLIRYENEEAVDDSQLPKDRFSAERLKGVDSTLKIQPAELGDSAVYLCASSPPTGNEQFFGPGTRLTVL.

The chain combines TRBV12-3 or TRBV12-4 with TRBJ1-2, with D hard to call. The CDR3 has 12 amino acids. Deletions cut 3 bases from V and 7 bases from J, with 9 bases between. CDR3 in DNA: TGTGCCAGCAGTTTTTATCAAGTTGGCTACACCTTC. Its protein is CASSFYQVGYTF.

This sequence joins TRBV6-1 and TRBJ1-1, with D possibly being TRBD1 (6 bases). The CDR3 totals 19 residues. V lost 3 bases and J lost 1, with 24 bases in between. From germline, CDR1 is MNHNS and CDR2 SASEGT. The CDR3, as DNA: TGTGCCAGCAGTGATTGGAGGTTGAACAGGGATTTTAGGAACACTGAAGCTTTCTTT. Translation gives CASSDWRLNRDFRNTEAFF.

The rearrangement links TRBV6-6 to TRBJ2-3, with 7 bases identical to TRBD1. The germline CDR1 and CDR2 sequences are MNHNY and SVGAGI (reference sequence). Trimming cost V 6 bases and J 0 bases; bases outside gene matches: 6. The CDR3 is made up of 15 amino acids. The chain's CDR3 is CASRLDRASTDTQYF. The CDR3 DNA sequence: TGTGCCAGCAGACTCGACAGGGCTAGCACAGATACGCAGTATTTT.

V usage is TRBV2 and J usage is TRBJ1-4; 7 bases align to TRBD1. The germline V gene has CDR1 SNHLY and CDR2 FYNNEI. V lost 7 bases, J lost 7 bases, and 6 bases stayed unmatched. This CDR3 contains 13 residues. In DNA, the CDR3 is TGTGCCAGCACACAGGGGAACGTTGAAAAACTGTTTTTT. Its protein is CASTQGNVEKLFF.

CDR3 in DNA: TGCGCCAGCGGGACCCAACCGGGGGTAGGGGCAACGCACAAGGGGGAGCTGTTTTTT. This encodes CASGTQPGVGATHKGELFF. V usage is TRBV5-1 and J usage is TRBJ2-2, with TRBD2 as a possible D gene (6 bases). CDR1 and CDR2 from the germline V gene are SGHRS and YFSETQ. The CDR3 extends over 19 amino acids. V gave up 7 bases and J gave up 8 bases, with 33 bases separating them.

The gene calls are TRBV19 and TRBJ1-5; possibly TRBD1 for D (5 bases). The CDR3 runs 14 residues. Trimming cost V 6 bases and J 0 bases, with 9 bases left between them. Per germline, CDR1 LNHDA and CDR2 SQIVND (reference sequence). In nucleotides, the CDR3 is TGTGCCAGTAGACCGACAGTTAGCAATCAGCCCCAGCATTTT. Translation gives CASRPTVSNQPQHF. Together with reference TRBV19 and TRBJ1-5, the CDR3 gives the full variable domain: DGGITQSPKYLFRKEGQNVTLSCEQNLNHDAMYWYRQDPGQGLRLIYYSQIVNDFQKGDIAEGYSVSREKKESFPLTVTSAQKNPTAFYLCASRPTVSNQPQHFGDGTRLSIL.

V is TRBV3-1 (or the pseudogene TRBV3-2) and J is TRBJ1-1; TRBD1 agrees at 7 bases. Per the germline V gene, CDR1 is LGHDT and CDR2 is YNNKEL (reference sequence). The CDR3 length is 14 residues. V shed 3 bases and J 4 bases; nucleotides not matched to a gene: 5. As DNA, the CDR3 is TGTGCCAGCAGCCACGCAGGGGGAGGCACTGAAGCTTTCTTT. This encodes CASSHAGGGTEAFF.

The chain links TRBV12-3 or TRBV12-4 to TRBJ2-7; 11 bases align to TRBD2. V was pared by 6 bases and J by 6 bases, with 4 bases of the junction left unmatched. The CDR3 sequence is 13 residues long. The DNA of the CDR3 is TGTGCCAGCAGCCGAGGGACTAGCGGCGAGCAGTACTTC. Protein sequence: CASSRGTSGEQYF.

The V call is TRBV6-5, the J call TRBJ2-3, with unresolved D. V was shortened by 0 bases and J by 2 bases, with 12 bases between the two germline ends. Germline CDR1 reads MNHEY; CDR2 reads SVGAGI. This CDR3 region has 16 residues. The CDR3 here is CASSYSYDITTDTQYF. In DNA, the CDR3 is TGTGCCAGCAGTTACTCGTATGACATAACCACAGATACGCAGTATTTT.

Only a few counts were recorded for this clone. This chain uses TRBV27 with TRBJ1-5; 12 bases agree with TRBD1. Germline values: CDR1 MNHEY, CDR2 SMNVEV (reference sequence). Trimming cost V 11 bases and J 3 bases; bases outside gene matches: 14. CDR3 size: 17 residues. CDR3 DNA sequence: TGTGCCTTAGCGTCCGGGACAGGGGGCCGCCTCAATCAGCCCCAGCATTTT. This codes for CALASGTGGRLNQPQHF.